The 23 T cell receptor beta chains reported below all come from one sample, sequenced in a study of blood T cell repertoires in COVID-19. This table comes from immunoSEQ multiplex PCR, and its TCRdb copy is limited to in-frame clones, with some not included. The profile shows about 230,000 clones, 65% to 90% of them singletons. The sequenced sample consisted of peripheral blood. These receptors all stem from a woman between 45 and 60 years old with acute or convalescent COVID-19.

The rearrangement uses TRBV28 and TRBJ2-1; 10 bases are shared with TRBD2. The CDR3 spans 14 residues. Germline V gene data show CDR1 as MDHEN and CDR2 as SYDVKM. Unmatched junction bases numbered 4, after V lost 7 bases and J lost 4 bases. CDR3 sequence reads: CASTRLAGYNEQFF. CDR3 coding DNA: TGTGCCAGCACAAGACTAGCGGGTTACAATGAGCAGTTCTTC.

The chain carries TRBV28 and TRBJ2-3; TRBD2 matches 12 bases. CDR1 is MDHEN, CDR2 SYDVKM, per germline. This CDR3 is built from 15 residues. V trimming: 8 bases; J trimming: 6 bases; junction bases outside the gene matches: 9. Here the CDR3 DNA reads TGTGCCAGCGGAACAACTAGCGGGGGGACCGATACGCAGTATTTT. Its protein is CASGTTSGGTDTQYF.

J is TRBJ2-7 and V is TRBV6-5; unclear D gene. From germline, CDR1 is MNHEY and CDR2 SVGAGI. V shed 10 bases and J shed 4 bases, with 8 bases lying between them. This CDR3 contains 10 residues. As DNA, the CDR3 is TGTGCCACCCTTCCTTACGAGCAGTACTTC. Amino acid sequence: CATLPYEQYF.

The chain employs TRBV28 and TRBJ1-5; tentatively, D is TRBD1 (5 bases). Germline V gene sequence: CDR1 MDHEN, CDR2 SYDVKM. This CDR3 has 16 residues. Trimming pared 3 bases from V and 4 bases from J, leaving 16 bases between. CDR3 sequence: CASSFGLGRGNQPQHF. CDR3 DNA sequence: TGTGCCAGCAGTTTCGGGCTGGGGCGCGGTAATCAGCCCCAGCATTTT.

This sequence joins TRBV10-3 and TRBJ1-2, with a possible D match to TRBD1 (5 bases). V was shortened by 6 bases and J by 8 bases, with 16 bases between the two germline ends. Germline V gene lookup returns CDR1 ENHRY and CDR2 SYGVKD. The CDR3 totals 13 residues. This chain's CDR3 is CAISPGGEKGYTF. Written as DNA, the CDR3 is TGTGCCATCAGCCCGGGAGGGGAGAAAGGCTACACCTTC.

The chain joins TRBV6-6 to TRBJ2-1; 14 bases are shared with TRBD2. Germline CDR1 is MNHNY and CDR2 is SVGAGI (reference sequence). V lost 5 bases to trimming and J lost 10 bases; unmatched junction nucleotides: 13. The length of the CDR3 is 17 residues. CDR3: CASSPQPGLAGVGEQFF. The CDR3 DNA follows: TGTGCCAGCAGTCCACAGCCGGGACTAGCGGGAGTAGGGGAGCAGTTCTTC.

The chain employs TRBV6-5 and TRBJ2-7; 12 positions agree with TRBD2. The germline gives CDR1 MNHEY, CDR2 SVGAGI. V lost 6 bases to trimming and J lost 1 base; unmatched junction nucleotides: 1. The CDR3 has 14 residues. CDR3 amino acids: CASSGLAGSYEQYF. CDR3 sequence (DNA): TGTGCCAGCAGCGGACTAGCGGGGTCCTACGAGCAGTACTTC.

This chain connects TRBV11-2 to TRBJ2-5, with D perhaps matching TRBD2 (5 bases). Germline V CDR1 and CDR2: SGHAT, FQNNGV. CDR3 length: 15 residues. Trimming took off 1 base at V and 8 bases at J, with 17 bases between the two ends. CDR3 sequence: CASSLALGEIVTQYF. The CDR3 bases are TGTGCCAGCAGCTTAGCCCTGGGAGAAATCGTCACCCAGTACTTC.

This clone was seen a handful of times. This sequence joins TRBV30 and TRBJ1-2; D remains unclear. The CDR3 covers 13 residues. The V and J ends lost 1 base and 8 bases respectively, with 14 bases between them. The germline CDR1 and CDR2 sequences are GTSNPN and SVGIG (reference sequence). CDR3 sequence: CAWSGRGGSGYTF. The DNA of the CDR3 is TGTGCCTGGAGTGGGCGAGGAGGTTCCGGCTACACCTTC.

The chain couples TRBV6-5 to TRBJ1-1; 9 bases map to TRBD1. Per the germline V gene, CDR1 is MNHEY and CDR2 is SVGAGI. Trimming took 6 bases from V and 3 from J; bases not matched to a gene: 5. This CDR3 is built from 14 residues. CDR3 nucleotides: TGTGCCAGCAGCGTGGGACAGGGTGACACTGAAGCTTTCTTT. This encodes CASSVGQGDTEAFF.

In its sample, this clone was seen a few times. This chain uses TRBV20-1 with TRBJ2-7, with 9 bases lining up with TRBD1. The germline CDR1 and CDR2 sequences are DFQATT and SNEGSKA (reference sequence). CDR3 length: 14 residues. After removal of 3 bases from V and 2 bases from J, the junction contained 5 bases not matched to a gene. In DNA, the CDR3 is TGCAGTGCTAGTACGAGACAGGGGGCCTACGAGCAGTACTTC. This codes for CSASTRQGAYEQYF.

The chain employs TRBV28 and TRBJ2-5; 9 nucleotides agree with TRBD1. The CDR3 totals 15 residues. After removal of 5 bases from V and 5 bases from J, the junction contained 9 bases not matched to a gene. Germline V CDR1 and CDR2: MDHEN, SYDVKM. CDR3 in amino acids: CASSDAGTGTETQYF. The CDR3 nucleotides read TGTGCCAGCAGTGATGCCGGGACAGGGACGGAGACCCAGTACTTC.

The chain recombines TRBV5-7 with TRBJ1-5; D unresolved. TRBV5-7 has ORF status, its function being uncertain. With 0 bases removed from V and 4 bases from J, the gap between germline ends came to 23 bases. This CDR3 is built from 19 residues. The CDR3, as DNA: TGTGCCAGCAGCTTGGTATATCCCGGGGAAGCAGCCCTAAATCAGCCCCAGCATTTT. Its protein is CASSLVYPGEAALNQPQHF.

The CDR3 nucleotides read TGTGCCAGCAGTGAAAACAGGGCAGCCAAAAACATTCAGTACTTC. This sequence encodes CASSENRAAKNIQYF. The V and J genes are TRBV2 and TRBJ2-4; D is perhaps TRBD1 (6 bases). The CDR3 is 15 residues long. In germline, CDR1 is SNHLY, CDR2 FYNNEI. V lost 2 bases and J 0 bases, leaving 8 bases between the germline ends.

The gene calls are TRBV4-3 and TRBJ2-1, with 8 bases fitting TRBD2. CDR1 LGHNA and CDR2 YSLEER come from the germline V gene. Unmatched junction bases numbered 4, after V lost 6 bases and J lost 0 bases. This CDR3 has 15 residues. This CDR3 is CASSLSGGSYNEQFF. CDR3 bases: TGCGCCAGCAGTCTGAGCGGGGGCTCCTACAATGAGCAGTTCTTC.

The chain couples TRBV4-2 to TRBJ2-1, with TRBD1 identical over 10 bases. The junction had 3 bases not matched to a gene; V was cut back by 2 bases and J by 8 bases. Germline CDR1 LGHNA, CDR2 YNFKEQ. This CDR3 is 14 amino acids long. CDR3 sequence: CASSQRQGADEQFF. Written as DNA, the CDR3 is TGTGCCAGCAGCCAAAGACAGGGGGCCGATGAGCAGTTCTTC.

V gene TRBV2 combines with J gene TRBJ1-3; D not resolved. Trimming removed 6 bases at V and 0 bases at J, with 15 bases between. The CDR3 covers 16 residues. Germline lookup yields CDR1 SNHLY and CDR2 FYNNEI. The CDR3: CASRPFTAFSGNTIYF. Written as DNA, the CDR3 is TGTGCCAGCAGGCCCTTTACAGCTTTCTCTGGAAACACCATATATTTT. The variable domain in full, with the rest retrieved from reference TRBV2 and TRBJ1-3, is EPEVTQTPSHQVTQMGQEVILRCVPISNHLYFYWYRQILGQKVEFLVSFYNNEISEKSEIFDDQFSVERPDGSNFTLKIRSTKLEDSAMYFCASRPFTAFSGNTIYFGEGSWLTVV.

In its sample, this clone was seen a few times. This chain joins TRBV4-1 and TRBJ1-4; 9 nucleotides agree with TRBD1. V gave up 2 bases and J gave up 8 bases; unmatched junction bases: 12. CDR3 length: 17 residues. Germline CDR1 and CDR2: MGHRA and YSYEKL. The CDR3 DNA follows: TGCGCCAGCAGCCAAACTTGGGACAGGGCAGTGGGAGAAAAACTGTTTTTT. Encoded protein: CASSQTWDRAVGEKLFF.

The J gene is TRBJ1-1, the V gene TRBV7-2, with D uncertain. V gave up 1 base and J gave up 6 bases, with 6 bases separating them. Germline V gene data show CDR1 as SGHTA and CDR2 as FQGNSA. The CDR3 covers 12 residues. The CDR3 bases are TGTGCCAGCAGCTTAGGAGCTGCTGAAGCTTTCTTT. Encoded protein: CASSLGAAEAFF.

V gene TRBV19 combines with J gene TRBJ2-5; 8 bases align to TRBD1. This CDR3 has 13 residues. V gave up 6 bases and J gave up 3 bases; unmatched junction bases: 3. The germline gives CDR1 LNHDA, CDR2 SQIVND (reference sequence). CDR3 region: CASSPDREETQYF. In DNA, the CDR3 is TGTGCCAGTAGCCCGGACAGGGAAGAGACCCAGTACTTC.

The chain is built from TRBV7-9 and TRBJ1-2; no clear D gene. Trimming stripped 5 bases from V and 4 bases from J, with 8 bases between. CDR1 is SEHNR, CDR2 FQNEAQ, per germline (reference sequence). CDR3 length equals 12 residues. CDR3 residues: CASSPLSYGYTF. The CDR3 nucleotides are TGTGCCAGCAGCCCCCTCTCCTATGGCTACACCTTC.

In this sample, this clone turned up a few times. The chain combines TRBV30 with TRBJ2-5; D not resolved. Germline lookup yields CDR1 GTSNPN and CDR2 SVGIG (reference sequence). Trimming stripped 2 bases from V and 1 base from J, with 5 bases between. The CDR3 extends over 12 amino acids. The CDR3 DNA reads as TGTGCCTGGAGTTTCCGCCAAGAGACCCAGTACTTC. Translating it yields CAWSFRQETQYF.

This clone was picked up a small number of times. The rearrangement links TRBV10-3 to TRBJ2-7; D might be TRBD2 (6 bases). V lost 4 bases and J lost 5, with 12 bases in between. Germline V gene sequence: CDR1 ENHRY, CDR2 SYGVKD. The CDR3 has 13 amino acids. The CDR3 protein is CAISVTGEDEQYF. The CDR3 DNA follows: TGTGCCATCAGTGTCACGGGGGAGGACGAGCAGTACTTC.